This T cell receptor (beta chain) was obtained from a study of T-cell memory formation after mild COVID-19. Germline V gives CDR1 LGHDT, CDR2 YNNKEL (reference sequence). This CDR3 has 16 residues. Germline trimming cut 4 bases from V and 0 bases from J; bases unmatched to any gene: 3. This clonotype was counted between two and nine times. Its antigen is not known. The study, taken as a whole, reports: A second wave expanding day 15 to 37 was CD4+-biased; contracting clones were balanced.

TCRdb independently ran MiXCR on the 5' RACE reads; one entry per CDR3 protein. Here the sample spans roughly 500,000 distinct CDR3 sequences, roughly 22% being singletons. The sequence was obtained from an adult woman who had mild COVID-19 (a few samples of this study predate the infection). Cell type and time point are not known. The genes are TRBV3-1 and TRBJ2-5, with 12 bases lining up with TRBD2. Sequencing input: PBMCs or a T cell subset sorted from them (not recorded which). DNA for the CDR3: TGTGCCAGCAGCCGGACTAGCGGGGTGTACCAAGAGACCCAGTACTTC. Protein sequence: CASSRTSGVYQETQYF.